These 8 T cell receptor beta chains were all obtained from the same sample, sequenced in a study of technical replicates of blood from a handful of donors. Assay used: immunoSEQ multiplex PCR; TCRdb lists only in-frame clones, some missing. The sample includes some 54,000 clones, around 93% of them seen just once. Sequenced: PBMCs. These receptors were taken from a human donor in good health. Some clones in this sample may be carry-over from other donors' samples.

The chain carries TRBV7-7 and TRBJ2-1, with TRBD2 identical over 9 bases. There are 15 residues in the CDR3. CDR1 and CDR2 from the germline V gene are SSHAT and FNYEAQ (reference sequence). Trimming at V came to 2 bases and at J to 8 bases, leaving 7 bases not matched to a gene. The CDR3 sequence is CASSLSGTSRDEQFF. CDR3 bases: TGTGCCAGCAGCTTATCCGGGACTAGCCGCGATGAGCAGTTCTTC. Filled out from reference TRBV7-7 and TRBJ2-1, the complete variable domain reads GAGVSQSPRYKVTKRGQDVTLRCDPISSHATLYWYQQALGQGPEFLTYFNYEAQPDKSGLPSDRFSAERPEGSISTLTIQRTEQRDSAMYRCASSLSGTSRDEQFFGPGTRLTVL.

This clone was seen once. The J gene is TRBJ2-1, the V gene TRBV29-1; 7 bases are a match to TRBD1. After removal of 3 bases from V and 0 bases from J, the junction contained 2 bases not matched to a gene. CDR1 is SQVTM, CDR2 ANQGSEA, per germline. CDR3 length: 14 amino acids. CDR3 DNA: TGCAGCGTTGAGACAGGGATCTCCTACAATGAGCAGTTCTTC. Protein sequence: CSVETGISYNEQFF.

V and J are TRBV13 and TRBJ2-7; D possibly corresponds to TRBD1 (5 bases). Per the germline V gene, CDR1 is PRHDT and CDR2 is FYEKMQ (reference sequence). The CDR3 length is 15 residues. With 5 bases removed from V and 2 bases from J, the gap between germline ends came to 16 bases. CDR3 nucleotide sequence: TGTGCCAGCAGCCTCATAGGGGCCACACCCTACGAGCAGTACTTC. It translates to CASSLIGATPYEQYF.

The V call is TRBV4-2, the J call TRBJ2-6; a weak D match, TRBD1 (7 bases). Germline loops: CDR1 LGHNA, CDR2 YNFKEQ. V lost 0 bases and J 3 bases, leaving 9 bases between the germline ends. The CDR3 runs 16 residues. The CDR3 DNA follows: TGTGCCAGCAGCCAAGATCAGGGGGGTGGGGCCAACGTCCTGACTTTC. Protein sequence: CASSQDQGGGANVLTF.

This rearrangement joins TRBV7-2 to TRBJ2-5; 12 nucleotides match TRBD2. The V gene's germline CDR1 is SGHTA and CDR2 FQGNSA. Trimming removed 5 bases from V and 4 bases from J; junction bases left unmatched: 8. The CDR3 extends over 16 amino acids. In DNA form, the CDR3 reads TGTGCCAGCAGCGCTAGACTAGCGGGGGACTCAGAGACCCAGTACTTC. It encodes CASSARLAGDSETQYF.

V usage is TRBV29-1 and J usage is TRBJ2-5; D is ambiguous. Germline V gene data show CDR1 as SQVTM and CDR2 as ANQGSEA. V lost 6 bases and J 5 bases, leaving 16 bases between the germline ends. The CDR3 sequence is 13 residues long. The chain's CDR3 is CSVAIQVAETQYF. CDR3 coding DNA: TGCAGCGTCGCCATTCAGGTGGCGGAGACCCAGTACTTC.

For the CDR3, the DNA is TGTGCCAGCAGCTTAAGTGGCGGGGCCCAAGAGACCCAGTACTTC. As protein: CASSLSGGAQETQYF. The rearrangement links TRBV7-3 to TRBJ2-5, with D possibly matching TRBD2 (6 bases). The CDR3 runs to 15 residues. Trimming took 1 base from V and 1 from J, leaving 10 bases between them. CDR1 SGHTA and CDR2 FQGTGA come from the germline V gene.

The chain is built from TRBV4-3 and TRBJ2-7; D is possibly TRBD2 (5 bases). Germline V gene lookup returns CDR1 LGHNA and CDR2 YSLEER. V was clipped by 0 bases and J by 4 bases, with 13 bases between them. The CDR3 has 15 residues. CDR3 nucleotide sequence: TGCGCCAGCAGCCAAGATGGAGGACGTGGTTACGAGCAGTACTTC. Translation: CASSQDGGRGYEQYF.